What follows is one T cell receptor (beta chain) and its context. The antigen this receptor binds is unknown. No much larger clone is present one base from it, and per-base qualities are unavailable. The cohort consisted of 600 to 700 healthy bone marrow donors. Cohort members were all nominally healthy when sampled, although unrecorded immune exposures were likely present. The donor tested CMV seronegative and was one of the 352 seronegative cohort members. Every donor gave a peripheral blood sample, and the peripheral blood mononuclear cells from that sample were used for TCR beta sequencing. The Qiagen DNeasy Blood Extraction Kit was used to extract genomic DNA from the blood cell samples. CDR3 length: 11 amino acids, cysteine to phenylalanine. The read is trimmed to its CDR3 DNA, 33 bases read in frame from base 1. The germline V gene specifies MGHRA as CDR1 and YSYEKL as CDR2. At the junction V is shortened by 5 bases and J by 4 bases, with 5 bases in between.

The data are from a study of cytomegalovirus exposure and HLA in healthy donors (dated by TCRdb to about 2017). Turning to the overall study: In an earlier analysis of fewer than 750 of the donors, 250 to 350 Gb of sequence data and about 110 million unique TCR beta sequences from 150 million to 200 million T cells were reported. The study aimed to test whether signatures of past pathogen exposure could be identified by cataloging public T cell receptors. A later analysis re-analyzed previously published TCR beta repertoires from roughly 690 donors and added high-resolution HLA genotyping to study TCR occurrence patterns. Using immunosequencing, the study profiled T cell repertoires from roughly 650 subjects and related those repertoires to cytomegalovirus serostatus. An earlier analysis of 587 of the donors used high-throughput TCR beta sequencing to judge whether each TCR beta V gene segment behaved as functional or pseudogenic. In a later genetic analysis, genome-wide SNP genotypes for about three fifths of the roughly 670 donors were used, and that subset was treated as a discovery cohort. Typing coverage differed by locus: A, B, C, DRB1 and DQB1 were typed in about 629-640 donors, DQA1 in about 560, DPA1 in 600 to 610, and DPB1 in 400 to 490. All discovery cohort repertoires had been generated using a single sequencing platform. Besides the first cohort of hundreds of subjects, a separate validation cohort made up of 120 different subjects was used. Class I and class II HLA loci were covered by the typing at four-digit resolution. Alongside the repertoire data, information on donor age, sex, ethnicity and CMV serostatus was compiled. In the later analysis, no new phenotypic data were used to find candidate immune exposures; instead, reliance was placed on TCR beta sequences and their occurrence across donors. Of the 300 to 500 genotyped donors, 65% to 90% were placed in the genetic ancestry cluster associated with self-reported Caucasian donors. Among some 400 genotyped donors of the cohort, an average of roughly 230,000 unique TCR beta nucleotide sequences was sequenced per donor, of which roughly 18% were non-productive. A handful of DR-DQ haplotypes were treated as single units for association and clustering because of strong linkage in the cohort. High-throughput TCR immunosequencing, statistical association of individual TCRs with disease status, and machine learning were combined to predict cytomegalovirus infection status. An early release that covered several hundred HLA-typed donors contained about 300 gigabases of sequencing data and around 80 million unique TCR sequences. Points the paper makes about the study in general: Roughly uniform sequencing depth across donors was assumed in presence/absence analyses, although this assumption may not hold. Several of the top co-occurrence clusters appeared to be linked to parvovirus B19, influenza, CMV and Epstein-Barr virus, according to a later analysis. According to the authors, the approach could potentially be generalized to other disease states and immunological phenotypes. In both the original and validation cohorts, the classifier was reported to diagnose cytomegalovirus status with high specificity and sensitivity. Compared with equally common non-associated chains, HLA-associated TCR beta chains in a later analysis were more clonally expanded and had lower generation probabilities. Most TCR sequences were observed very rarely across donors, whereas some public TCRs were present in many individuals. A further reported finding was that TCR beta sequences accurately predicted the HLA-A and HLA-B alleles for most subjects in the first cohort. In a later genetic analysis, fewer N-insertions in productive TCRs were reported among donors in an Asian-associated ancestry cluster than the roughly 700-donor mean. A cluster of highly shared sequence variants was judged likely to represent a technical artifact of the sequencing pipeline. In a later analysis, around 17,000 TCR beta sequences were associated with specific HLA alleles at a false discovery rate of 0.05. Because HLA typing was unavailable for some donors at each locus, only the typed subset was used in association tests. A later genetic analysis associated a missense DCLRE1C variant with V-gene and J-gene trimming of TCR beta chains, and an independent cohort replicated the association. This cohort had only TCR beta chains sequenced, and the lack of alpha or paired-chain data limited which features could be detected. Linkage disequilibrium might explain the correlated functional status among segregating V segments, but an unknown experimental factor could not be ruled out. The only immune exposure information available for the cohort was CMV serostatus. A few of the identified cytomegalovirus-associated TCR beta chains were confirmed in vitro to be specific for cytomegalovirus antigens. The study gave a list of some 150 TCR beta chains associated with cytomegalovirus. In an earlier analysis of fewer than 700 of the donors, most TCR beta V segments appeared in productive rearrangements about 87% or about 30% of the time, broadly matching IMGT annotations. A later analysis found that most CMV-associated TCR beta chains appeared HLA-restricted, with HLA associations seemingly driven largely by CMV exposure. In a later analysis, TCR association rates were found to vary across HLA loci, with the most associated TCRs seen for DRB1 alleles and the fewest for HLA-C alleles. Assigning TCR associations to individual alleles was difficult when HLA alleles, especially DR and DQ, strongly co-occurred. Because counts were too low, more than 15 rarely observed V segments, including chromosome 9 orphons, were left out of the earlier analysis of a few hundred of the donors. Some IMGT-functional V segments, including TRBV6-2 and TRBV6-3, could not be told apart with the 87-base-pair reads, so those segments were excluded.

The method was the immunoSEQ multiplex PCR assay. For the multiplex PCR, a mixture combining 60 forward primers for TCR Vbeta segments and 13 reverse primers for TCR Jbeta segments was used. A multiplex PCR assay on genomic DNA amplified the CDR3 region of rearranged TCR beta genes. Amplified TCR beta libraries were sequenced as 87-base-pair reads on the Illumina HiSeq System. Per the authors' processing: A later analysis counted some 80 million unique TCR beta chains across the 650 to 700 repertoires, and around 12 million of these chains were shared by at least two donors. A nearest-neighbor algorithm error-corrected the raw reads and collapsed the reads into unique sequences, merging closely related sequences to remove PCR and sequencing errors. CDR3 sequences were aligned to IMGT reference sequences to assign V, D and J gene segments. For a sequence to be retained, at least a six-nucleotide match to both a V gene segment and a J gene segment was required. A rearrangement was called productive if the CDR3 had no stop codons and remained in frame with V and J, and every other rearrangement was called non-productive. Following IMGT convention, CDR3 was defined as the stretch from the second conserved V-encoded cysteine up to the conserved J-encoded phenylalanine. In an earlier analysis of roughly 580 of the donors, sequences lacking an unambiguous match to a single V gene segment were excluded. In an earlier analysis of about 590 of the donors, a V segment was called functional when productive rearrangements were above 56.7%, and segregating when the standard deviation between donors exceeded 5%. To diagnose cytomegalovirus status from the catalog of TCR beta chain sequences, a statistical classification framework was built. In a later analysis, TCR nucleotide sequences were compared against IMGT/GENE-DB human TR gene sequences so that V and J genes could be assigned. A later analysis assigned CDR3 sequences and most-parsimonious VDJ recombination scenarios with the TCRdist pipeline. A later analysis defined each TCR beta chain by its CDR3 amino acid sequence plus V-gene family, and excluded reads lacking a unique V-gene family. As a way to deal with suspected cross-contamination and a sequencing artifact, a later analysis dropped hundreds of nucleotide sequences that were highly shared and had low generation probability. In a later analysis, a clonal expansion index for each public chain was calculated from normalized within-repertoire ranks of inferred template counts. In a later analysis, generation probabilities were computed with a VDJ recombination model fitted to out-of-frame rearrangements, and the resulting probabilities were checked against IGoR. Hypergeometric tests were used in a later analysis to score TCR-TCR, TCR-HLA and TCR-CMV co-occurrence, with a repertoire-size bias correction applied to the TCR pairs. False discovery rates were estimated in a later analysis by permuting HLA or CMV assignments 20 times. In a later analysis, co-occurring TCRs were grouped using DBSCAN, with TCRdist sequence similarity added in when clustering inside HLA-allele-positive subsets. Repertoires with fewer than 30,000 or more than 120,000 public chains were left out of co-occurrence clustering, as were about 5 repertoires with anomalous nucleotide sharing. TCRdb retrieved this table from immuneACCESS and kept in-frame rearrangements only. Not all clones are present; in checked studies, unresolved V genes account for under half, and no reason is known for the remainder. D and trimming come from the DNA, and the V and J calls and clone size come from that table. For this sample the table gives 180,000 or so clones, of which over 65% were detected only once. The ten largest make up roughly 0.097% of the sample.

Sequencing input: PBMCs. The chain employs TRBV4-1 and TRBJ2-5, with the D gene uncertain. This receptor was obtained from a boy younger than 10 in good health and CMV-seronegative. DNA sequence: TGCGCCAGCAGCTACAGAGAGACCCAGTACTTC. The resulting protein is CASSYRETQYF.